This paragraph covers one T cell receptor (beta chain) sequence. Its antigen is not known. Data came from immunoSEQ multiplex PCR; TCRdb stores just in-frame clones and leaves some out. Found here are around 29,000 clones, 65% to 85% of them singletons; the top ten hold 7.5% to 9.5%. This specimen belongs to a study of a mutant IDH1 vaccine in newly diagnosed glioma. Germline trimming cut 4 bases from V and 2 bases from J; bases unmatched to any gene: 9. The CDR3 consists of 16 residues. The germline V gene encodes CDR1 SGHTA and CDR2 FQGNSA. Time point defined: week 23, last vaccination. In the vaccine, a single dose held 300 ug of the mutant IDH1 20-mer peptide, along with topical imiquimod.

The chain carries TRBV7-2 and TRBJ2-3; 7 bases are shared with TRBD1. Here the sequenced sample was PBMCs, taken from a glioma patient whose treatment included an IDH1 peptide vaccine. The sequence came from a young woman with glioma. Here the CDR3 DNA reads TGTGCCAGCAGCTCCACCGGGACAGCTTTCACAGATACGCAGTATTTT. Translating gives CASSSTGTAFTDTQYF.